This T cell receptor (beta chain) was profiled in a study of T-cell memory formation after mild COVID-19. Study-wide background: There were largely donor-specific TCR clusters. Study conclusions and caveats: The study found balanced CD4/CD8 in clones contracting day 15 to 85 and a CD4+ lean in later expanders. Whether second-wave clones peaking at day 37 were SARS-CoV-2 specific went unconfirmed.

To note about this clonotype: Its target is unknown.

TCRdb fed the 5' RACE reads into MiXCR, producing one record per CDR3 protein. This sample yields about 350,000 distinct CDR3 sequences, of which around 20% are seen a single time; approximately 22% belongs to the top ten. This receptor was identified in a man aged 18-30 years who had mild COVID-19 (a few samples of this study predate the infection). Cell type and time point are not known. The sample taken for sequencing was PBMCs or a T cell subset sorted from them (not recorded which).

The CDR3 coding sequence is TGCAGTGCCGACGTCGGGACAGGGGGCTCAGAGACCCAGTACTTC. Protein: CSADVGTGGSETQYF. The chain recombines TRBV20-1 with TRBJ2-5; 12 bases match TRBD1. Germline V lookup: CDR1 DFQATT, CDR2 SNEGSKA (reference sequence). Germline trimming cut 6 bases from V and 4 bases from J; bases unmatched to any gene: 9. The CDR3 sequence is 15 residues long.